These 12 T cell receptor beta chains share one sample of origin, sequenced in a study of shared clonotypes between healthy human individuals. Clones were sequenced by immunoSEQ multiplex PCR, and TCRdb holds only the in-frame ones, with some missing. The sample lists about 660,000 clones, roughly 70% occurring once. Material: memory CD4+ T cells sorted from blood. The subset denotes: CD45RA-negative fraction. Receptors originate from a woman in her 30s in good health.

This sequence joins TRBV4-1 and TRBJ2-3, with a tentative D call TRBD1 (6 bases). CDR3 length: 16 residues. V shed 1 base and J shed 5 bases, with 16 bases lying between them. The V gene's germline CDR1 is MGHRA and CDR2 YSYEKL. Written as DNA, the CDR3 is TGCGCCAGCAGCCAAGGTGAATGGGACACGCAAGATACGCAGTATTTT. Translated, it gives CASSQGEWDTQDTQYF.

The chain uses TRBV5-1 and TRBJ1-2, with 12 bases aligning to TRBD1. CDR1 and CDR2 from the germline V gene are SGHRS and YFSETQ. The CDR3 contains 14 residues. The junction had 10 bases not matched to a gene; V was cut back by 4 bases and J by 12 bases. The CDR3 DNA reads as TGCGCCAGCAGCCCGGGACAGGGGGCGTTAGTAAACACCTTC. Protein product: CASSPGQGALVNTF.

The J gene is TRBJ2-6, the V gene TRBV19, with D perhaps TRBD1 (6 bases). In germline, CDR1 is LNHDA, CDR2 SQIVND (reference sequence). Trimming removed 5 bases at V and 0 bases at J, with 14 bases between. The CDR3 is 17 amino acids. The CDR3 bases are TGTGCCAGTAGTGTCCCAGGGGTCGGCTCTGGGGCCAACGTCCTGACTTTC. Encoded protein: CASSVPGVGSGANVLTF. The complete variable domain, with remaining parts taken from reference TRBV19 and TRBJ2-6, reads DGGITQSPKYLFRKEGQNVTLSCEQNLNHDAMYWYRQDPGQGLRLIYYSQIVNDFQKGDIAEGYSVSREKKESFPLTVTSAQKNPTAFYLCASSVPGVGSGANVLTFGAGSRLTVL.

Remarks on this clone: Other DNA sequences in the sample encode the same CDR3. This chain uses TRBV5-4 with TRBJ2-7; D gene unclear. V lost 3 bases and J lost 2, with 9 bases in between. CDR1 and CDR2 (germline): SGHNT, YYREEE (reference sequence). This CDR3 region has 13 residues. The CDR3 loop is CASSSGRAYEQYF. In nucleotides, the CDR3 is TGTGCCAGCAGCTCCGGACGGGCCTACGAGCAGTACTTC. Together with reference TRBV5-4 and TRBJ2-7, the CDR3 gives the full variable domain: ETGVTQSPTHLIKTRGQQVTLRCSSQSGHNTVSWYQQALGQGPQFIFQYYREEENGRGNFPPRFSGLQFPNYSSELNVNALELDDSALYLCASSSGRAYEQYFGPGTRLTVT.

The rearrangement uses TRBV9 and TRBJ2-1, with no clear D. V lost 5 bases to trimming and J lost 3 bases, with 21 bases between them. This CDR3 spans 17 amino acids. Germline-derived CDR1 and CDR2 are SGDLS and YYNGEE. The CDR3 DNA sequence: TGTGCCAGCAGTGACCCTCGGTCCGCCGCCCTCTACAATGAGCAGTTCTTC. Its translation: CASSDPRSAALYNEQFF.

About this clone: At the DNA level, this CDR3 is encoded by other sequences in the same sample as well. This rearrangement joins TRBV28 to TRBJ2-7; D not resolved. CDR3 size: 11 residues. V lost 4 bases and J 4 bases, leaving 5 bases between the germline ends. Germline CDR1 MDHEN, CDR2 SYDVKM. CDR3 sequence: CASSYLYEQYF. The CDR3 DNA follows: TGTGCCAGCAGTTACCTATACGAGCAGTACTTC.

The CDR3 is CASSLEGLAGDTQYF. CDR3 coding DNA: TGTGCCAGCAGCTTAGAAGGGCTAGCGGGAGATACGCAGTATTTT. The chain recombines TRBV7-2 with TRBJ2-3; TRBD2 matches at 8 bases. V lost 1 base, J lost 5 bases, and 5 bases stayed unmatched. Germline CDR1 and CDR2: SGHTA and FQGNSA. The CDR3 runs 15 residues.

This clone was seen just once. V gene TRBV19 combines with J gene TRBJ2-7; TRBD1 matches at 9 bases. The trim removed 8 bases at V and 1 base at J, leaving 12 bases unmatched. The CDR3 is 16 residues long. Germline CDR1 reads LNHDA; CDR2 reads SQIVND (reference sequence). CDR3 loop: CASSGGTGYLSYEQYF. The CDR3 DNA reads as TGTGCCAGTTCAGGGGGGACAGGGTACCTTTCCTACGAGCAGTACTTC.

The table lists this clone with many counts. V is TRBV19 and J is TRBJ2-6; D is undetermined. CDR1 is LNHDA and CDR2 is SQIVND in the germline V gene (reference sequence). There are 15 residues in the CDR3. V dropped 5 bases and J dropped 4 bases, with 12 bases sitting between them. The CDR3 sequence is CASSRVGLGANVLTF. CDR3 coding DNA: TGTGCCAGTAGTCGGGTAGGGTTAGGGGCCAACGTCCTGACTTTC.

The CDR3 spells CASSPFMLADEPYHNEQFF. In DNA form, the CDR3 reads TGTGCCAGCTCACCATTTATGCTAGCGGATGAACCGTACCACAATGAGCAGTTCTTC. This rearrangement joins TRBV18 to TRBJ2-1; 7 nucleotides align to TRBD2. The CDR3 runs 19 residues. Germline CDR1 and CDR2: KGHSH and LQKENI. V lost 2 bases, J lost 5 bases, and 18 bases stayed unmatched.

The chain joins TRBV7-3 to TRBJ2-3; D gene ambiguous. Per germline, CDR1 SGHTA and CDR2 FQGTGA. Between the trimmed V and J ends, which lost 2 bases and 5 bases, there was a span of 5 bases. This CDR3 region has 12 residues. The CDR3 DNA reads as TGTGCCAGCAGCTTAGTTGGAGATACGCAGTATTTT. Its protein product is CASSLVGDTQYF.

A remark on this clone: A single base separates this from a much larger clone, so it may be a read error. The sample has other DNA sequences that encode this CDR3 too. The chain couples TRBV5-4 to TRBJ2-5; D is possibly TRBD1 or TRBD2 (5 bases each). The CDR3 loop spans 15 amino acids. Germline CDR1 and CDR2: SGHNT and YYREEE (reference sequence). V was shortened by 0 bases and J by 5 bases, with 14 bases between the two germline ends. For the CDR3, the DNA is TGTGCCAGCAGCTTGGCCCGAAGGGGAGAGGAGACCCAGTACTTC. This encodes CASSLARRGEETQYF.